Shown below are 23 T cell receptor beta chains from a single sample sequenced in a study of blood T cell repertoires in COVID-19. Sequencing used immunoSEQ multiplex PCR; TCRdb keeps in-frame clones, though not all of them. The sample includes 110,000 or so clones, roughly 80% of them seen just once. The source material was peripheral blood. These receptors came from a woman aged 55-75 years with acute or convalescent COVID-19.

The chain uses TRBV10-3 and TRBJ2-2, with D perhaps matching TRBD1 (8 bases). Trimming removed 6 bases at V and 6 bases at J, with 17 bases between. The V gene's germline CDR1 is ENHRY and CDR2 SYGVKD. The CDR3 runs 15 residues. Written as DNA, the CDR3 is TGTGCCATCAGGACTCAGGGGGCGGGGGCCGGGGAGCTGTTTTTT. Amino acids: CAIRTQGAGAGELFF.

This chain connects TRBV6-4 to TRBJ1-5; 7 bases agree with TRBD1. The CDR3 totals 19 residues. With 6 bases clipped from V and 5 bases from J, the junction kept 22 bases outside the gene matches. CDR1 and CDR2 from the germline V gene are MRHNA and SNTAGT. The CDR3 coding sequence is TGTGCCAGCAGGGAAGGGCGCCATTCGGACAGGACGGGGGATCAGCCCCAGCATTTT. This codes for CASREGRHSDRTGDQPQHF.

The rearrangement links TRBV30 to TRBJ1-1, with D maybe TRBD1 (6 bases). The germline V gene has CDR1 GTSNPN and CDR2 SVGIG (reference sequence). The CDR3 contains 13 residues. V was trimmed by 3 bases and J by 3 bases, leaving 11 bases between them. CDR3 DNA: TGTGCCTGGAGCAGGGGAGTGGACACTGAAGCTTTCTTT. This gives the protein CAWSRGVDTEAFF.

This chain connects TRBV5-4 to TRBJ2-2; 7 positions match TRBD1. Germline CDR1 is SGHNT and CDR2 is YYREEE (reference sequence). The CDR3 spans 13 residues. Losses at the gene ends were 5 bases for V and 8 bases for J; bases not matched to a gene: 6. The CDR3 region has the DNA TGTGCCAGCAGTACAGGGGCTTTTGGGGAGCTGTTTTTT. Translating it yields CASSTGAFGELFF. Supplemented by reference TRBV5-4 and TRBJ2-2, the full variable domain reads ETGVTQSPTHLIKTRGQQVTLRCSSQSGHNTVSWYQQALGQGPQFIFQYYREEENGRGNFPPRFSGLQFPNYSSELNVNALELDDSALYLCASSTGAFGELFFGEGSRLTVL.

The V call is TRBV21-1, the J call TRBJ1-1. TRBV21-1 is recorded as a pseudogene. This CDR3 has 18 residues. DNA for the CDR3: TGTGCCAGCAGCAAAGGAGGGGAGGGGAGGGTCCTGAACACTGAAGCTTTCTTT. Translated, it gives CASSKGGEGRVLNTEAFF.

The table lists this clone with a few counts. CDR3 region: CAWSVERSTATFF. The DNA of the CDR3 is TGTGCCTGGAGTGTAGAACGGAGCACTGCCACCTTCTTT. This chain connects TRBV30 to TRBJ1-1; unclear D gene. This CDR3 comprises 13 residues. Germline assignment: CDR1 GTSNPN and CDR2 SVGIG (reference sequence). V lost 0 bases, J lost 14 bases, and 19 bases lay in between.

The CDR3 DNA is TGTGCCAGTAGTACACGATTGGAGATCAATTCACCCCTCCACTTT. Its translation is CASSTRLEINSPLHF. The chain is built from TRBV19 and TRBJ1-6; D is unresolved. Looked up from germline, CDR1 is LNHDA and CDR2 is SQIVND (reference sequence). There are 15 residues in the CDR3. Trimming took 4 bases from V and 7 from J, leaving 14 bases between them.

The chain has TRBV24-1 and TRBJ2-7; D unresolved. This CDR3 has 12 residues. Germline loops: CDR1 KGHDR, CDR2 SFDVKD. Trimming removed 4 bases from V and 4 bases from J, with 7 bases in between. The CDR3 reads CATSEGSYEQYF. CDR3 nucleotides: TGTGCCACCAGTGAGGGCTCTTACGAGCAGTACTTC.

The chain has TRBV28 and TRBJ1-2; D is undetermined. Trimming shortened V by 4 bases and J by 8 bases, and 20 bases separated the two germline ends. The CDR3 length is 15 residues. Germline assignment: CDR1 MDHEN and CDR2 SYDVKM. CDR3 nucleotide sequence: TGTGCCAGCAGTTCTGCCCCCCCGGCGGGTGAAGGCTACACCTTC. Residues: CASSSAPPAGEGYTF.

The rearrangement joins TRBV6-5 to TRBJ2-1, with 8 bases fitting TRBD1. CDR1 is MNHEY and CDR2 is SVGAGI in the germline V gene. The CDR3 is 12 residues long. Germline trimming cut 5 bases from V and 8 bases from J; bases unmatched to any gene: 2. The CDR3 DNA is TGTGCCAGCAGTCTACAGGGGGATGAGCAGTTCTTC. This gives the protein CASSLQGDEQFF.

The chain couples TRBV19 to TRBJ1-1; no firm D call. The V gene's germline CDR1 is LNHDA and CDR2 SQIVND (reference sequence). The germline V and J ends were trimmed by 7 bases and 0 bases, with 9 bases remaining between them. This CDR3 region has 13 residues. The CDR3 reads CASILRVNTEAFF. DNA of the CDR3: TGTGCCAGTATCTTGCGGGTGAACACTGAAGCTTTCTTT.

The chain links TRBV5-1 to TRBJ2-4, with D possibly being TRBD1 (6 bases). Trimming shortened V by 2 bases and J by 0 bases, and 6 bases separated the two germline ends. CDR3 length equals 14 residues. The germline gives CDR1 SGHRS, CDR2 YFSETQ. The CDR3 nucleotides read TGCGCCAGCAGCTTAGGGGGAGCCAAAAACATTCAGTACTTC. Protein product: CASSLGGAKNIQYF.

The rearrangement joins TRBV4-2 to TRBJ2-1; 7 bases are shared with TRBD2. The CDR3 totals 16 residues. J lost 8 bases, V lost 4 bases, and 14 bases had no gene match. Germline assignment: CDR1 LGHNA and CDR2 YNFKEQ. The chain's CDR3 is CASSRGREQGPDEQFF. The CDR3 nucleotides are TGTGCCAGCAGCCGAGGGAGGGAGCAGGGCCCAGATGAGCAGTTCTTC.

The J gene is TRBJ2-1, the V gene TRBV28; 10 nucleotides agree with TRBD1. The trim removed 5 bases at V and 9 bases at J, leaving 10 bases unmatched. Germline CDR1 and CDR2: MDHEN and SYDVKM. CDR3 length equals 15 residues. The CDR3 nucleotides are TGTGCCAGCAGTCACGACAGGGGGCGCGGTGGTGAGCAGTTCTTC. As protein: CASSHDRGRGGEQFF.

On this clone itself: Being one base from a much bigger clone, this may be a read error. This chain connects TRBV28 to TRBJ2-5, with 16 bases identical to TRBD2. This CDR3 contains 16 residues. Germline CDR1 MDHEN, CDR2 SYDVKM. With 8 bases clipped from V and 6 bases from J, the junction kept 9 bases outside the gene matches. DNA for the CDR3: TGTGCCAGCTGGGGACTAGCGGGAGGGGGCGGGCAGACCCAGTACTTC. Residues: CASWGLAGGGGQTQYF. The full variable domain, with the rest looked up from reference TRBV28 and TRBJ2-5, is DVKVTQSSRYLVKRTGEKVFLECVQDMDHENMFWYRQDPGLGLRLIYFSYDVKMKEKGDIPEGYSVSREKKERFSLILESASTNQTSMYLCASWGLAGGGGQTQYFGPGTRLLVL.

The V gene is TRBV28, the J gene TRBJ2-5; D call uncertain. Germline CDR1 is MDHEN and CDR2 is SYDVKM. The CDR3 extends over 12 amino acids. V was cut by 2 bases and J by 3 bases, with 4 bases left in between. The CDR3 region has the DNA TGTGCCAGCAGTTTAGCGGAAGAGACCCAGTACTTC. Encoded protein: CASSLAEETQYF.

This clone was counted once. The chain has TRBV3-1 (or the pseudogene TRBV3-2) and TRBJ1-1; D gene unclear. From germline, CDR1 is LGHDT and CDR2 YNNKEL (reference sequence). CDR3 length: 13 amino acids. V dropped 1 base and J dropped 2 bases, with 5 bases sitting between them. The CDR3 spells CASSQVPNTEAFF. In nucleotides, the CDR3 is TGTGCCAGCAGCCAAGTTCCTAACACTGAAGCTTTCTTT.

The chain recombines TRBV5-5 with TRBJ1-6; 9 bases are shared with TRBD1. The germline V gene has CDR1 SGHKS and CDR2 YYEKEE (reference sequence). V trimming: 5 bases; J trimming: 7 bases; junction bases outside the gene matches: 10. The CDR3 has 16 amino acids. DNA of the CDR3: TGTGCCAGCAGACCTGGACAGGGGAGCGGGAATTCACCCCTCCACTTT. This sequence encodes CASRPGQGSGNSPLHF.

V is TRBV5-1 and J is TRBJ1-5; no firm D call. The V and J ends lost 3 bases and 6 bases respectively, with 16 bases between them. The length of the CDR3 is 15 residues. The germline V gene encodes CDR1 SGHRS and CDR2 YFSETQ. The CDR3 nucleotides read TGCGCCAGCAGCTCGGACGGAGGTCCTAGTCAGCCCCAGCATTTT. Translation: CASSSDGGPSQPQHF.

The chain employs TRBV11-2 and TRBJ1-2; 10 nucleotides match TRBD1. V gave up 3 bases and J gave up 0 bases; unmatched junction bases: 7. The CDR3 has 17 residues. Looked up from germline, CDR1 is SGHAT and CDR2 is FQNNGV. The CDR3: CASSFWTGGPSNYGYTF. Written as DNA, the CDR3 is TGTGCCAGCAGCTTCTGGACAGGGGGACCCTCTAACTATGGCTACACCTTC. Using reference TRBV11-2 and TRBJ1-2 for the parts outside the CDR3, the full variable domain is EAGVAQSPRYKIIEKRQSVAFWCNPISGHATLYWYQQILGQGPKLLIQFQNNGVVDDSQLPKDRFSAERLKGVDSTLKIQPAKLEDSAVYLCASSFWTGGPSNYGYTFGSGTRLTVV.

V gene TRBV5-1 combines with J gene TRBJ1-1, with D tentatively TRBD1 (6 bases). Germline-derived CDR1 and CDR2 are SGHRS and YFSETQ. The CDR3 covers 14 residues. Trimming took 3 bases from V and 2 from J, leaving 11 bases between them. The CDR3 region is CASSSGTPNTEAFF. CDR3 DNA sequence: TGCGCCAGCAGCTCCGGGACACCCAACACTGAAGCTTTCTTT. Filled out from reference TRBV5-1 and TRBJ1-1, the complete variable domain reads KAGVTQTPRYLIKTRGQQVTLSCSPISGHRSVSWYQQTPGQGLQFLFEYFSETQRNKGNFPGRFSGRQFSNSRSEMNVSTLELGDSALYLCASSSGTPNTEAFFGQGTRLTVV.

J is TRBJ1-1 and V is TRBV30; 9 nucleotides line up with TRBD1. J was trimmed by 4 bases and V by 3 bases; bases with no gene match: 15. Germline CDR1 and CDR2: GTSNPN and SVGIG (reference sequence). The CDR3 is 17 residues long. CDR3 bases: TGTGCCTGGAGGAACAGGGGGCGTTGGGATGAGGGCACTGAAGCTTTCTTT. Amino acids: CAWRNRGRWDEGTEAFF.

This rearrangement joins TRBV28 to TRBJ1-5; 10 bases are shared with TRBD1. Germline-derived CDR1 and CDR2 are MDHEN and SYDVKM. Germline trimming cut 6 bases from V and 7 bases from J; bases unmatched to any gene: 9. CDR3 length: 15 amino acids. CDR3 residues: CASRRGQGLGQPQHF. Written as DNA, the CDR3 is TGTGCCAGCAGGAGGGGACAGGGGTTGGGACAGCCCCAGCATTTT.